This entry lists 15 T cell receptor beta chains sequenced from one sample in a study of cytomegalovirus exposure and HLA in healthy donors. Only in-frame clones appear in the TCRdb table, and some are missing; sequencing was by immunoSEQ multiplex PCR. This sample has around 250,000 clones, with about 90% found just once. The sequencing sample was made of PBMCs. The receptors were sampled from a woman aged 18-35 years in good health and CMV-seronegative.

V and J are TRBV30 and TRBJ1-4; 7 bases agree with TRBD1. The CDR3 has 13 residues. J was trimmed by 0 bases and V by 8 bases; bases with no gene match: 3. CDR1 GTSNPN and CDR2 SVGIG come from the germline V gene (reference sequence). CDR3 DNA: TGTGCCGCCGGGACAGCAACTAATGAAAAACTGTTTTTT. It is translated as CAAGTATNEKLFF. Using reference TRBV30 and TRBJ1-4 for the parts outside the CDR3, the full variable domain is SQTIHQWPATLVQPVGSPLSLECTVEGTSNPNLYWYRQAAGRGLQLLFYSVGIGQISSEVPQNLSASRPQDRQFILSSKKLLLSDSGFYLCAAGTATNEKLFFGSGTQLSVL.

V gene TRBV5-4 combines with J gene TRBJ2-1; TRBD2 matches at 7 bases. The CDR3 is 15 amino acids. Losses at the gene ends were 4 bases for V and 1 base for J; bases not matched to a gene: 5. Germline CDR1 SGHNT, CDR2 YYREEE (reference sequence). CDR3 region: CASSPQGGSYNEQFF. The CDR3 DNA reads as TGTGCCAGCAGCCCCCAGGGAGGGTCCTACAATGAGCAGTTCTTC.

V usage is TRBV4-2 and J usage is TRBJ2-5; TRBD2 aligns across 14 bases. V lost 0 bases and J lost 4; bases outside the gene matches: 10. In germline, CDR1 is LGHNA, CDR2 YNFKEQ. CDR3 size: 19 residues. The CDR3 protein is CASSQEPERLAGGRETQYF. Written as DNA, the CDR3 is TGTGCCAGCAGCCAAGAACCGGAAAGACTAGCGGGGGGGCGAGAGACCCAGTACTTC.

The CDR3 DNA reads TGTGCCAGCAGTTCCGGGACTATCCACAATGAGCAGTTCTTC. This translates into CASSSGTIHNEQFF. The V call is TRBV6-5, the J call TRBJ2-1; 7 positions match TRBD2. The CDR3 is made up of 14 amino acids. The germline V gene encodes CDR1 MNHEY and CDR2 SVGAGI. V lost 4 bases and J lost 5; bases outside the gene matches: 5.

The rearrangement joins TRBV7-9 to TRBJ2-1; maybe TRBD2 (7 bases). V shed 1 base and J shed 7 bases, with 14 bases lying between them. CDR3 length equals 15 residues. The germline V gene has CDR1 SEHNR and CDR2 FQNEAQ (reference sequence). The CDR3 nucleotides read TGTGCCAGCAGCTTAGTTGGGGGGGCGAAGAATGAGCAGTTCTTC. This gives the protein CASSLVGGAKNEQFF.

Of note for this clone: The junction departs from the called germline gene at one end, perhaps through a read error. The chain combines TRBV6-1 with TRBJ2-1, with 7 bases lining up with TRBD1. Germline values: CDR1 MNHNS, CDR2 SASEGT. The CDR3 spans 16 residues. The DNA of the CDR3 is TGTGCCAGCAGCGAAGGGGGCGATGCTTTAATCAATGAGCAGTTCTTC. Encoded protein: CASSEGGDALINEQFF.

The chain carries TRBV2 and TRBJ2-4, with 8 bases aligning to TRBD2. CDR3 size: 14 residues. Germline V CDR1 and CDR2: SNHLY, FYNNEI. V lost 4 bases and J lost 7; bases outside the gene matches: 6. The CDR3 DNA reads TGTGCCAGCAGTGTTCAAGCGGGGGCCAACATTCAGTACTTC. Translation: CASSVQAGANIQYF.

The V and J genes are TRBV11-2 and TRBJ2-2, with D possibly matching TRBD2 (5 bases). V was cut by 4 bases and J by 6 bases, with 12 bases left in between. The CDR3 contains 14 residues. Per the germline V gene, CDR1 is SGHAT and CDR2 is FQNNGV. CDR3 sequence: CASSSVMRAGELFF. The CDR3 DNA follows: TGTGCCAGCAGCTCAGTAATGAGGGCCGGGGAGCTGTTTTTT. Full variable domain (outside the CDR3, taken from reference TRBV11-2 and TRBJ2-2): EAGVAQSPRYKIIEKRQSVAFWCNPISGHATLYWYQQILGQGPKLLIQFQNNGVVDDSQLPKDRFSAERLKGVDSTLKIQPAKLEDSAVYLCASSSVMRAGELFFGEGSRLTVL.

This chain links TRBV7-2 with TRBJ1-3; 8 nucleotides line up with TRBD1. The CDR3 extends over 15 amino acids. V was pared by 1 base and J by 4 bases, with 3 bases of the junction left unmatched. CDR1 SGHTA and CDR2 FQGNSA come from the germline V gene. CDR3 DNA: TGTGCCAGCAGCTTAGTGACAGGGGTCGGAAACACCATATATTTT. Its translation: CASSLVTGVGNTIYF.

V usage is TRBV19 and J usage is TRBJ1-4; D call uncertain. The V end was cut by 5 bases, the J end by 8 bases, with 15 bases between. CDR1 is LNHDA, CDR2 SQIVND, per germline (reference sequence). The CDR3 is 14 residues long. CDR3 protein: CASSHAGNQEKLFF. The CDR3 DNA reads as TGTGCCAGTAGTCACGCGGGTAACCAAGAAAAACTGTTTTTT.

This sequence joins TRBV10-3 and TRBJ1-5, with TRBD1 matching 7 bases. Trimming cost V 5 bases and J 5 bases; bases outside gene matches: 3. Germline assignment: CDR1 ENHRY and CDR2 SYGVKD. The length of the CDR3 is 13 residues. CDR3 in DNA: TGTGCCATCAGTTGGGACAGCGATCAGCCCCAGCATTTT. Translating it yields CAISWDSDQPQHF.

This chain uses TRBV28 with TRBJ2-7; TRBD1 agrees at 7 bases. The junction had 9 bases not matched to a gene; V was cut back by 8 bases and J by 5 bases. The CDR3 contains 13 residues. Looked up from germline, CDR1 is MDHEN and CDR2 is SYDVKM. Written as DNA, the CDR3 is TGTGCCAGCGTTGACAGGGCTTCGGACGAGCAGTACTTC. Encoded protein: CASVDRASDEQYF.

This sequence joins TRBV9 and TRBJ2-5; 7 bases agree with TRBD1. There are 14 residues in the CDR3. V shed 0 bases and J 1 base; nucleotides not matched to a gene: 0. Germline V CDR1 and CDR2: SGDLS, YYNGEE. This CDR3 is CASSVEGAQETQYF. The CDR3 DNA is TGTGCCAGCAGCGTAGAGGGGGCCCAAGAGACCCAGTACTTC.

V and J are TRBV5-6 and TRBJ1-4; 10 nucleotides match TRBD1. Trimming cost V 4 bases and J 7 bases; bases outside gene matches: 7. CDR3 length equals 15 residues. Germline V lookup: CDR1 SGHDT, CDR2 YYEEEE. The DNA for the CDR3 is TGTGCCAGCAGCCCCCGGACAGGGGGGCGTGAAAAACTGTTTTTT. It translates to CASSPRTGGREKLFF.

V gene TRBV10-3 combines with J gene TRBJ2-7, with a tentative D call TRBD1 (6 bases). This CDR3 has 18 residues. CDR1 and CDR2 (germline): ENHRY, SYGVKD. V gave up 2 bases and J gave up 2 bases, with 22 bases separating them. CDR3 in DNA: TGTGCCATCAGTGAGCCTAACTGGGTGGCAGGGGACCCCTACGAGCAGTACTTC. Its protein product is CAISEPNWVAGDPYEQYF.